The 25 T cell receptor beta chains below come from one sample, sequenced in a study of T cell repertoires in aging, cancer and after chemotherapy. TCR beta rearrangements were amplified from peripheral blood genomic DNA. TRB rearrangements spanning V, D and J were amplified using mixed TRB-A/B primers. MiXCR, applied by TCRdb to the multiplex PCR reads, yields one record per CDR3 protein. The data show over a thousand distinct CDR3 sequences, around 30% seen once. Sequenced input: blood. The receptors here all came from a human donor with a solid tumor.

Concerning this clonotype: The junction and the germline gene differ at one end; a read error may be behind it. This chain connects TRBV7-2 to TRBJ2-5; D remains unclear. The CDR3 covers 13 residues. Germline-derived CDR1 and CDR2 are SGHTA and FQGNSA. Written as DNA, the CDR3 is TGTGCCAGCAGTTTAGGACCTGAAGAGACCCAGTACTTC. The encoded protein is CASSLGPEETQYF. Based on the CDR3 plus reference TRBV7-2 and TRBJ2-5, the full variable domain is GAGVSQSPSNKVTEKGKDVELRCDPISGHTALYWYRQSLGQGLEFLIYFQGNSAPDKSGLPSDRFSAERTGGSVSTLTIQRTQQEDSAVYLCASSLGPEETQYFGPGTRLLVL.

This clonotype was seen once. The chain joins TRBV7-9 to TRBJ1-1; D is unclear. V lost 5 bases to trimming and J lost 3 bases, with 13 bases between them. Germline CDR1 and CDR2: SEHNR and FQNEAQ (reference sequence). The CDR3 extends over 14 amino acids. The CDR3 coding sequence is TGTGCCAGCAGCCCCGGTTATTTGGACACTGAAGCTTTCTTT. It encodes CASSPGYLDTEAFF.

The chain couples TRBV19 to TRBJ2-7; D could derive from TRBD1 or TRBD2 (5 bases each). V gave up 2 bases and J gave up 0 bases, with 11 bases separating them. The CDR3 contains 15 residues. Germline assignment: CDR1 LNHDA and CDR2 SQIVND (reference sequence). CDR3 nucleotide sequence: TGTGCCAGTAGTATAAACTTCGGGACCTCCTACGAGCAGTACTTC. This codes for CASSINFGTSYEQYF.

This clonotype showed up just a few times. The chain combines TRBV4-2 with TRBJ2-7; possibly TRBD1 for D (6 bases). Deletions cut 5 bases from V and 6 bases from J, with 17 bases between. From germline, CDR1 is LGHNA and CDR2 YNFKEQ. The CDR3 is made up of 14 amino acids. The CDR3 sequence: CASSYTVGAGEQYF. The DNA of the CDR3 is TGTGCCAGCAGCTACACCGTGGGGGCCGGCGAGCAGTACTTC.

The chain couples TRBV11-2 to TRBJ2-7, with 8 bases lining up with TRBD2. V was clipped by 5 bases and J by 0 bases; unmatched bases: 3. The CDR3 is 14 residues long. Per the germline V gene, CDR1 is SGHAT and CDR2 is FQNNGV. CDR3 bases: TGTGCCAGCAGCGGGAGCGGGAGCTCCTACGAGCAGTACTTC. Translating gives CASSGSGSSYEQYF. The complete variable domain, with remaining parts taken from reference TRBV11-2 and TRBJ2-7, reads EAGVAQSPRYKIIEKRQSVAFWCNPISGHATLYWYQQILGQGPKLLIQFQNNGVVDDSQLPKDRFSAERLKGVDSTLKIQPAKLEDSAVYLCASSGSGSSYEQYFGPGTRLTVT.

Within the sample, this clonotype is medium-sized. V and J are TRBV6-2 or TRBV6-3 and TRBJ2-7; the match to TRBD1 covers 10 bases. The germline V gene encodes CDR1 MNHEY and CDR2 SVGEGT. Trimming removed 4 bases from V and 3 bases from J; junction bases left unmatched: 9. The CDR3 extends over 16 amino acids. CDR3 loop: CASSWDPGTGVYEQYF. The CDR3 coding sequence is TGTGCCAGCAGTTGGGATCCCGGGACAGGGGTCTACGAGCAGTACTTC.

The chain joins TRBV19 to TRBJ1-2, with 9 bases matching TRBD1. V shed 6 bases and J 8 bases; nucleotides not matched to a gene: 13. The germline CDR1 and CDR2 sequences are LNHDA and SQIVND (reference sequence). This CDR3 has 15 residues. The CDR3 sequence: CASSRGTGRSRGYTF. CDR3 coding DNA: TGTGCCAGTAGCCGGGGGACAGGGCGGAGTAGAGGCTACACCTTC.

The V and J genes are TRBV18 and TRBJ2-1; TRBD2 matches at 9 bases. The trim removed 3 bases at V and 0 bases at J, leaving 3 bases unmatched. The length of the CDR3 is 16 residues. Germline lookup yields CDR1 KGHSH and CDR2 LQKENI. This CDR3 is CASSPISGSSYNEQFF. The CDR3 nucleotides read TGTGCCAGCTCACCGATTAGCGGGAGCTCCTACAATGAGCAGTTCTTC. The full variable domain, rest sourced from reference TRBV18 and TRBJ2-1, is NAGVMQNPRHLVRRRGQEARLRCSPMKGHSHVYWYRQLPEEGLKFMVYLQKENIIDESGMPKERFSAEFPKEGPSILRIQQVVRGDSAAYFCASSPISGSSYNEQFFGPGTRLTVL.

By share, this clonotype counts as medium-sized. The CDR3 nucleotides are TGTGCCAGCAGCTGGGGGGGGGCCTTCTATGGCTACACCTTC. The encoded protein is CASSWGGAFYGYTF. The rearrangement joins TRBV5-5 to TRBJ1-2; D might be TRBD1 (6 bases). The V and J ends lost 3 bases and 4 bases respectively, with 13 bases between them. This CDR3 comprises 14 residues. Germline V gives CDR1 SGHKS, CDR2 YYEKEE (reference sequence).

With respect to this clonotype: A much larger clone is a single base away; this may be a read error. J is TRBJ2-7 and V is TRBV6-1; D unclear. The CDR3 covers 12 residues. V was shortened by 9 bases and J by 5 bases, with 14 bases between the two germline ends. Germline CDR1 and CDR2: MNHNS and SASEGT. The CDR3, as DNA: TGTGCCAGAAGTTACAGATTAGACGAGCAGTACTTC. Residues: CARSYRLDEQYF.

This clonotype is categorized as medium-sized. CDR3 sequence (DNA): TGTGCCAGCAGTTTAGGGCGGATCTACGAGCAGTACTTC. Its protein is CASSLGRIYEQYF. V and J are TRBV27 and TRBJ2-7, with D uncertain. Trimming removed 2 bases from V and 3 bases from J, with 8 bases in between. Germline CDR1 MNHEY, CDR2 SMNVEV (reference sequence). CDR3 length: 13 amino acids.

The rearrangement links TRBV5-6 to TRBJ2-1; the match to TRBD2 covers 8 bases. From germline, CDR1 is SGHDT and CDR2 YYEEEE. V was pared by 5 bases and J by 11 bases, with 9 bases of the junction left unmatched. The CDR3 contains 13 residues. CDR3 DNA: TGTGCCAGCAGATTTCTAGCGGGTGGTAAGCAGTTCTTC. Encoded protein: CASRFLAGGKQFF.

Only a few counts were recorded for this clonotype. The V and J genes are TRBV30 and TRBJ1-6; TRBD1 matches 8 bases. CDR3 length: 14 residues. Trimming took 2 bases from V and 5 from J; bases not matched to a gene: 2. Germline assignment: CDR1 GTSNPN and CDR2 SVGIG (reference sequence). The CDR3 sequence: CAWSRGQDNSPLHF. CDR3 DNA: TGTGCCTGGAGTAGGGGACAGGATAATTCACCCCTCCACTTT.

CDR3 residues: CASSPQERGTDTQYF. The DNA for the CDR3 is TGTGCCAGCTCACCACAGGAGCGGGGGACAGATACGCAGTATTTT. The chain has TRBV18 and TRBJ2-3; 8 nucleotides align to TRBD2. Per the germline V gene, CDR1 is KGHSH and CDR2 is LQKENI. There are 15 residues in the CDR3. The trim removed 1 base at V and 3 bases at J, leaving 3 bases unmatched.

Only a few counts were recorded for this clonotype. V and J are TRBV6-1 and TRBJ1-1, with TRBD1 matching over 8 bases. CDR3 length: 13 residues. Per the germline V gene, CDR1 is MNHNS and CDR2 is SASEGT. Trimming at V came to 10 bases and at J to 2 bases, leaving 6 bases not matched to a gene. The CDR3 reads CATLTGANTEAFF. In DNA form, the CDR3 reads TGTGCCACCCTGACAGGGGCAAACACTGAAGCTTTCTTT.

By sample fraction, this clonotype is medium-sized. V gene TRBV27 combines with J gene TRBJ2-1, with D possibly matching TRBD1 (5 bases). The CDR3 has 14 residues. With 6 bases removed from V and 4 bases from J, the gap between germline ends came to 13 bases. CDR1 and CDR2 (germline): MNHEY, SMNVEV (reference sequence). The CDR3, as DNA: TGTGCCAGCAGCCGACAGTTGGGGTACAATGAGCAGTTCTTC. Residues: CASSRQLGYNEQFF.

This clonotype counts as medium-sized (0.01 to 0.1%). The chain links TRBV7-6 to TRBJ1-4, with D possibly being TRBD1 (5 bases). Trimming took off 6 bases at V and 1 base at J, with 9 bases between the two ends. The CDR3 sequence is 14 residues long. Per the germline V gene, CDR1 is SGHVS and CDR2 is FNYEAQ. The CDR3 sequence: CASSIDRTNEKLFF. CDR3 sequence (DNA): TGTGCCAGCAGTATAGACAGAACTAATGAAAAACTGTTTTTT.

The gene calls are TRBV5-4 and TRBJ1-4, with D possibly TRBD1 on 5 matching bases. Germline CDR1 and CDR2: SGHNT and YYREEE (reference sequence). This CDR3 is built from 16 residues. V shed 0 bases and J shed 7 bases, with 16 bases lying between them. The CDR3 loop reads CASSLEPVTEIEKLFF. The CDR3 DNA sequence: TGTGCCAGCAGCTTGGAACCCGTGACAGAGATTGAAAAACTGTTTTTT.

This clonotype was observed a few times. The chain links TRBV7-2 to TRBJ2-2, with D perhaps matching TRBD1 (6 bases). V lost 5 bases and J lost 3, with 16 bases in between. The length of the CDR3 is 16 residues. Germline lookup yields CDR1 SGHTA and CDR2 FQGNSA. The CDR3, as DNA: TGTGCCAGCAGCCGAACAGGGAAAAGAGACACCGGGGAGCTGTTTTTT. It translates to CASSRTGKRDTGELFF.

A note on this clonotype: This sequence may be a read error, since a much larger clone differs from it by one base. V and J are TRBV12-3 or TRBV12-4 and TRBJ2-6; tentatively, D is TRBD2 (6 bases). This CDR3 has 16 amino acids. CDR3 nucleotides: TGTGCCAGCAGGGGGGACTCCTACTCTGGGGCCAAAGTCCTGACTTTC. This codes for CASRGDSYSGAKVLTF.

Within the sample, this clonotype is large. The DNA of the CDR3 is TGCAGCGTTGGACGCCATTGGAGGGTAACGGGGACAGATACGCAGTATTTT. This encodes CSVGRHWRVTGTDTQYF. V usage is TRBV29-1 and J usage is TRBJ2-3, with D perhaps TRBD2 (6 bases). V was trimmed by 4 bases and J by 3 bases, leaving 23 bases between them. This CDR3 contains 17 residues. Germline CDR1 reads SQVTM; CDR2 reads ANQGSEA.

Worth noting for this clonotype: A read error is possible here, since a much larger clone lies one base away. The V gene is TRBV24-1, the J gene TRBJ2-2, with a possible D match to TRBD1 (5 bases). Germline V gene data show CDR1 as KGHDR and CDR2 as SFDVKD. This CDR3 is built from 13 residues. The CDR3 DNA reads TGTGCCATCAGTGATCAGGGTCCCGGGGAGCTGTTTTTT. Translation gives CAISDQGPGELFF.

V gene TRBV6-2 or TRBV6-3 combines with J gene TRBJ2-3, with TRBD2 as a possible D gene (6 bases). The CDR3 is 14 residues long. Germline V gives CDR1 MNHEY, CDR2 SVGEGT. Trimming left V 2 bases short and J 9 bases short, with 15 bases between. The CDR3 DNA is TGTGCCAGCAGTTACGCTGGGGACGGGGGAACGCAGTATTTT. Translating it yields CASSYAGDGGTQYF.

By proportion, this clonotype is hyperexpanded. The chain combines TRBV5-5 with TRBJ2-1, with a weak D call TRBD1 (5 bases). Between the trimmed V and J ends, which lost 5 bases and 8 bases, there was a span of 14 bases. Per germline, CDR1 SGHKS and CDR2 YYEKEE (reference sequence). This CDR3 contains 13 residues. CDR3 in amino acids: CASRRDSLDEQFF. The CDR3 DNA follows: TGTGCCAGCAGACGCGACAGTCTCGATGAGCAGTTCTTC.

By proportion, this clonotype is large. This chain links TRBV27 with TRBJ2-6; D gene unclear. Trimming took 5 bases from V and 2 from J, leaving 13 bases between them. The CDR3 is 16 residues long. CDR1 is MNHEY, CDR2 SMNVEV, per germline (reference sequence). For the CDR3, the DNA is TGTGCCAGCAGTCCTCCGACCGTGCCTGGGGCCAACGTCCTGACTTTC. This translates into CASSPPTVPGANVLTF.